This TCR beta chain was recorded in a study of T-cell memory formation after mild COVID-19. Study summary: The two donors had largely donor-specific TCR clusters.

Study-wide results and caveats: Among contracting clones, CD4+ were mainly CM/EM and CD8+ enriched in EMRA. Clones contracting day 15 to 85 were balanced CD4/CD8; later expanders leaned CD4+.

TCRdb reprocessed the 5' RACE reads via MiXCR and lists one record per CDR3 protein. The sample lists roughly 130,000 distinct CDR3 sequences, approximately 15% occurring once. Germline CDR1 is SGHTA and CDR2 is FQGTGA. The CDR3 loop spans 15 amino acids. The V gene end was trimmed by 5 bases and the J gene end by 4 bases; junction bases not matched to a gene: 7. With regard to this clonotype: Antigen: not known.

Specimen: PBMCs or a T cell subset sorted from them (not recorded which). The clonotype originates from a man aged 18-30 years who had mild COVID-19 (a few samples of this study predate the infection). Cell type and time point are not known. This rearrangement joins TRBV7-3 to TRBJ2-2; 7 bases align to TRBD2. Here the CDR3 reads CASSVGTILTGELFF. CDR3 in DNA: TGTGCCAGCAGCGTCGGGACTATACTCACCGGGGAGCTGTTTTTT.